Each of the 27 T cell receptor beta chains below was sequenced from the same sample in a study of blood T cell repertoires in COVID-19. Data came from immunoSEQ multiplex PCR; TCRdb stores just in-frame clones and leaves some out. Among roughly 190,000 clones listed, approximately 84% were seen once. Sequenced material: peripheral blood. The source is a woman in her 70s with active or convalescent COVID-19.

V usage is TRBV18 and J usage is TRBJ2-1, with D possibly TRBD1 on 5 matching bases. The CDR3 has 14 residues. Germline CDR1 is KGHSH and CDR2 is LQKENI. The ends were cut back, 3 bases at V and 4 bases at J, with 10 bases in the middle. The CDR3 loop is CASSPQGLYNEQFF. The DNA of the CDR3 is TGTGCCAGCTCACCCCAGGGTTTGTACAATGAGCAGTTCTTC. The variable domain in full, completed from reference TRBV18 and TRBJ2-1, reads NAGVMQNPRHLVRRRGQEARLRCSPMKGHSHVYWYRQLPEEGLKFMVYLQKENIIDESGMPKERFSAEFPKEGPSILRIQQVVRGDSAAYFCASSPQGLYNEQFFGPGTRLTVL.

V usage is TRBV7-2 and J usage is TRBJ1-2, with TRBD1 identical over 8 bases. Losses at the gene ends were 1 base for V and 2 bases for J; bases not matched to a gene: 3. Germline CDR1 and CDR2: SGHTA and FQGNSA. This CDR3 has 15 residues. CDR3 DNA sequence: TGTGCCAGCAGCTTAGGGGACAGGCTGAACTATGGCTACACCTTC. Protein sequence: CASSLGDRLNYGYTF.

The genes are TRBV11-2 and TRBJ1-1; D unclear. Germline-derived CDR1 and CDR2 are SGHAT and FQNNGV. This CDR3 comprises 16 residues. Between the trimmed V and J ends, which lost 0 bases and 0 bases, there was a span of 11 bases. CDR3 sequence: CASSLDLAGMNTEAFF. CDR3 DNA sequence: TGTGCCAGCAGCTTAGATCTCGCGGGAATGAACACTGAAGCTTTCTTT.

There are a few counts of this clone. J is TRBJ2-5 and V is TRBV5-6; possible D gene TRBD1, 5 bases. Germline values: CDR1 SGHDT, CDR2 YYEEEE. Trimming cost V 2 bases and J 4 bases, with 18 bases left between them. CDR3 size: 16 residues. CDR3 protein: CASSFLPGSRRETQYF. The CDR3 coding sequence is TGTGCCAGCAGCTTCTTACCAGGGTCTCGGAGAGAGACCCAGTACTTC.

The chain couples TRBV6-5 to TRBJ2-5; unclear D gene. Between the trimmed V and J ends, which lost 6 bases and 2 bases, there was a span of 4 bases. CDR3 length equals 11 residues. Germline V gene sequence: CDR1 MNHEY, CDR2 SVGAGI. The CDR3: CASSLQETQYF. In DNA form, the CDR3 reads TGTGCCAGCAGCTTACAAGAGACCCAGTACTTC.

The chain combines TRBV5-6 with TRBJ2-7, with D unresolved. CDR3 length equals 11 residues. Germline lookup yields CDR1 SGHDT and CDR2 YYEEEE. Trimming took off 1 base at V and 6 bases at J, with 5 bases between the two ends. CDR3 DNA: TGTGCCAGCAGCTTGTTCAGCGAGCAGTACTTC. Encoded protein: CASSLFSEQYF.

J is TRBJ1-1 and V is TRBV18; perhaps TRBD1 as D (5 bases). The V gene lost 5 bases and the J gene lost 1 base, with 14 bases spanning the gap. The germline V gene encodes CDR1 KGHSH and CDR2 LQKENI. The CDR3 runs 15 residues. The CDR3 DNA sequence: TGTGCCAGCTCATCAATTCAGGGCGGGAACACTGAAGCTTTCTTT. This gives the protein CASSSIQGGNTEAFF.

This sequence joins TRBV10-3 and TRBJ1-2; 9 positions match TRBD1. CDR1 ENHRY and CDR2 SYGVKD come from the germline V gene. The CDR3 is 14 amino acids. V lost 4 bases to trimming and J lost 8 bases; unmatched junction nucleotides: 8. Here the CDR3 DNA reads TGTGCCATCAGTGGGGACAGGGCCGCGGAAGGCTACACCTTC. This encodes CAISGDRAAEGYTF.

V is TRBV14 and J is TRBJ1-1; D is uncertain. The V and J ends lost 1 base and 8 bases respectively, with 11 bases between them. The CDR3 length is 13 residues. The germline gives CDR1 SGHDN, CDR2 FVKESK. CDR3 sequence reads: CASSQGHVTEAFF. The CDR3 coding sequence is TGTGCCAGCAGCCAAGGGCACGTGACAGAAGCTTTCTTT.

The chain joins TRBV10-3 to TRBJ2-3, with TRBD2 matching 8 bases. The CDR3 is 15 residues long. Germline V gene sequence: CDR1 ENHRY, CDR2 SYGVKD. J gave up 6 bases and V 2 bases, and 7 bases lay outside the gene matches. The CDR3, as DNA: TGTGCCATCAGTGAGCAGGCGTTAGCGGGGGATACGCAGTATTTT. Translated, it gives CAISEQALAGDTQYF.

As for this clone: The same CDR3 arises from other DNA sequences in this sample as well. This rearrangement joins TRBV28 to TRBJ2-7; D gene ambiguous. Deletions cut 4 bases from V and 3 bases from J, with 4 bases between. CDR1 is MDHEN and CDR2 is SYDVKM in the germline V gene. The CDR3 loop spans 11 amino acids. The CDR3 DNA follows: TGTGCCAGCAGTTCGAGCTACGAGCAGTACTTC. Amino acids: CASSSSYEQYF.

The rearrangement uses TRBV4-1 and TRBJ2-1; D uncertain. The ends were cut back, 0 bases at V and 10 bases at J, with 4 bases in the middle. This CDR3 is built from 11 residues. CDR1 is MGHRA, CDR2 YSYEKL, per germline. The CDR3 DNA is TGCGCCAGCAGCCAAGACCGGGAGCAGTTCTTC. This encodes CASSQDREQFF.

This clone was recorded a few times. The V and J genes are TRBV5-6 and TRBJ1-5, with 12 positions matching TRBD1. The V segment lost 3 bases and the J segment 7 bases; nucleotides outside the gene matches: 5. The CDR3 totals 15 residues. Germline loops: CDR1 SGHDT, CDR2 YYEEEE. The CDR3 sequence: CASSYGTGGIQPQHF. The CDR3 region has the DNA TGTGCCAGCAGCTATGGGACAGGGGGCATACAGCCCCAGCATTTT.

This clone was observed a few times. The V gene is TRBV7-3, the J gene TRBJ1-6; D may be TRBD1 (6 bases). The CDR3 is 16 residues long. Per the germline V gene, CDR1 is SGHTA and CDR2 is FQGTGA. The V and J ends lost 2 bases and 2 bases respectively, with 10 bases between them. Here the CDR3 DNA reads TGTGCCAGCAGCTTACTAGGACAGACCTATAATTCACCCCTCCACTTT. Its translation: CASSLLGQTYNSPLHF.

This chain connects TRBV19 to TRBJ1-4; 7 bases align to TRBD1. Germline assignment: CDR1 LNHDA and CDR2 SQIVND (reference sequence). The CDR3 runs to 15 residues. J gave up 7 bases and V 2 bases, and 7 bases lay outside the gene matches. The CDR3 DNA is TGTGCCAGTAGTATAACAGGAAACAGGGGTGAAAAACTGTTTTTT. Translated: CASSITGNRGEKLFF. The whole variable domain, filled in from reference TRBV19 and TRBJ1-4, reads DGGITQSPKYLFRKEGQNVTLSCEQNLNHDAMYWYRQDPGQGLRLIYYSQIVNDFQKGDIAEGYSVSREKKESFPLTVTSAQKNPTAFYLCASSITGNRGEKLFFGSGTQLSVL.

The chain recombines TRBV13 with TRBJ2-7; 9 bases match TRBD1. Per germline, CDR1 PRHDT and CDR2 FYEKMQ (reference sequence). There are 13 residues in the CDR3. V lost 5 bases to trimming and J lost 7 bases; unmatched junction nucleotides: 6. In nucleotides, the CDR3 is TGTGCCAGCAGCACGAAGACAGGGGGAGAGCAGTACTTC. It translates to CASSTKTGGEQYF.

The J gene is TRBJ2-7, the V gene TRBV18; possible D gene TRBD1, 6 bases. Germline loops: CDR1 KGHSH, CDR2 LQKENI. V lost 4 bases to trimming and J lost 0 bases, with 13 bases between them. This CDR3 has 15 residues. CDR3 sequence reads: CASSHRDIGSYEQYF. For the CDR3, the DNA is TGTGCCAGCTCACACCGGGACATCGGCTCCTACGAGCAGTACTTC.

The sample holds one count of this clone. The same CDR3 arises from other DNA sequences in this sample as well. This chain links TRBV18 with TRBJ2-1; 15 bases are shared with TRBD2. V shed 6 bases and J 6 bases; nucleotides not matched to a gene: 6. The CDR3 is made up of 16 amino acids. Germline V CDR1 and CDR2: KGHSH, LQKENI. The CDR3 nucleotides read TGTGCCAGCTCCCCCCCGGGACTAGCGGGGGGCAATGAGCAGTTCTTC. It translates to CASSPPGLAGGNEQFF.

This clone was counted a few times. J is TRBJ2-1 and V is TRBV5-1, with a possible D match to TRBD2 (5 bases). The ends were cut back, 0 bases at V and 0 bases at J, with 10 bases in the middle. Germline-derived CDR1 and CDR2 are SGHRS and YFSETQ. This CDR3 has 16 amino acids. CDR3 sequence reads: CASSLGLAGSYNEQFF. The CDR3 DNA sequence: TGCGCCAGCAGCTTGGGGCTAGCAGGCTCCTACAATGAGCAGTTCTTC.

The count of this clone is one. V gene TRBV23-1 combines with J gene TRBJ2-7; TRBD1 agrees at 7 bases. TRBV23-1 is filed as an ORF, its function uncertain. This CDR3 is built from 15 residues. Unmatched junction bases numbered 7, after V lost 3 bases and J lost 2 bases. CDR3 bases: TGCGCCAGCAGTCATCGGGGCAGGGGGACCTACGAGCAGTACTTC. Protein product: CASSHRGRGTYEQYF.

This chain uses TRBV28 with TRBJ2-7; 7 bases agree with TRBD2. The CDR3 runs 14 residues. Germline V lookup: CDR1 MDHEN, CDR2 SYDVKM. J lost 7 bases, V lost 6 bases, and 12 bases had no gene match. DNA of the CDR3: TGTGCCAGCAGCCTGGAGGTGGGCGGGAGAGAGCAGTACTTC. Protein sequence: CASSLEVGGREQYF.

The CDR3 DNA is TGCGCCAGCAGCTTGGTCCCGGGGGACCTCTCTGGAAACACCATATATTTT. Translated, it gives CASSLVPGDLSGNTIYF. The V and J genes are TRBV5-1 and TRBJ1-3; possibly TRBD1 for D (5 bases). Germline V gene sequence: CDR1 SGHRS, CDR2 YFSETQ. The length of the CDR3 is 17 residues. V was pared by 0 bases and J by 0 bases, with 13 bases between.

The V gene is TRBV3-1 (or the pseudogene TRBV3-2), the J gene TRBJ1-1; unclear D gene. CDR3 size: 12 residues. Per the germline V gene, CDR1 is LGHDT and CDR2 is YNNKEL (reference sequence). Deletions cut 4 bases from V and 5 bases from J, with 8 bases between. The CDR3 sequence: CASSRVETEAFF. CDR3 in DNA: TGTGCCAGCAGCCGGGTGGAGACTGAAGCTTTCTTT.

V gene TRBV12-3 or TRBV12-4 combines with J gene TRBJ2-7, with 7 bases aligning to TRBD2. The CDR3 runs 13 residues. V shed 3 bases, J shed 12 bases, and the junction held 11 bases outside the gene matches. The CDR3 sequence: CASSLVPAGWMYF. For the CDR3, the DNA is TGTGCCAGCAGTTTGGTCCCAGCGGGGTGGATGTACTTC.

The chain is built from TRBV6-1 and TRBJ2-4; TRBD2 agrees at 8 bases. Germline values: CDR1 MNHNS, CDR2 SASEGT. CDR3 length equals 15 residues. V lost 2 bases, J lost 12 bases, and 12 bases stayed unmatched. The CDR3, as DNA: TGTGCCAGCAGTGAACGGGGGGGGGCAGGGCTGACTCAGTACTTC. Amino acids: CASSERGGAGLTQYF.

V is TRBV10-3 and J is TRBJ1-5, with D possibly TRBD1 on 5 matching bases. Per the germline V gene, CDR1 is ENHRY and CDR2 is SYGVKD. CDR3 length: 13 amino acids. V lost 10 bases, J lost 1 base, and 11 bases lay in between. CDR3: CATRGGSNQPQHF. CDR3 sequence (DNA): TGTGCCACCCGGGGGGGAAGCAATCAGCCCCAGCATTTT.

The V call is TRBV7-9, the J call TRBJ2-3; 14 positions agree with TRBD2. The CDR3 runs 18 residues. Germline V lookup: CDR1 SEHNR, CDR2 FQNEAQ (reference sequence). V gave up 5 bases and J gave up 1 base; unmatched junction bases: 8. This chain's CDR3 is CASSQGLAGVVGTDTQYF. CDR3 in DNA: TGTGCCAGCAGCCAGGGACTAGCGGGAGTTGTTGGCACAGATACGCAGTATTTT. The whole variable domain, remainder taken from reference TRBV7-9 and TRBJ2-3, is DTGVSQNPRHKITKRGQNVTFRCDPISEHNRLYWYRQTLGQGPEFLTYFQNEAQLEKSRLLSDRFSAERPKGSFSTLEIQRTEQGDSAMYLCASSQGLAGVVGTDTQYFGPGTRLTVL.